The 2 T cell receptor beta chains below were found in one sample sequenced in a study of radiotherapy plus CTLA-4 blockade in lung cancer. Clones were read by immunoSEQ multiplex PCR, and TCRdb kept only the in-frame ones, dropping some. Seen here are roughly 57,000 clones, almost 85% observed once, and the top ten hold under 7%. This specimen consisted of peripheral blood, obtained from a patient treated with radiotherapy plus ipilimumab. The receptors derive from a human donor with non-small cell lung cancer whose response to radiotherapy plus ipilimumab could not be evaluated.

The CDR3 reads CASSSRATGYQETQYF. The CDR3 DNA is TGTGCCAGCAGCTCCCGGGCAACGGGGTACCAAGAGACCCAGTACTTC. This chain links TRBV7-2 with TRBJ2-5; a weak D match, TRBD2 (5 bases). Trimming removed 4 bases from V and 0 bases from J, with 15 bases in between. The CDR3 has 16 residues. Germline CDR1 is SGHTA and CDR2 is FQGNSA.

A single count supports this clone. The chain uses TRBV10-3 and TRBJ2-7; TRBD2 matches at 11 bases. V trimming: 4 bases; J trimming: 0 bases; junction bases outside the gene matches: 8. The V gene's germline CDR1 is ENHRY and CDR2 SYGVKD. The CDR3 is 17 residues long. The CDR3 region is CAISAGLAGESSYEQYF. The CDR3 coding sequence is TGTGCCATCAGTGCCGGACTAGCGGGTGAAAGCTCCTACGAGCAGTACTTC.